Presented here are 15 T cell receptor beta chains from one specimen sequenced in a study of OX40 agonist ivuxolimab in advanced cancers. Measured with immunoSEQ multiplex PCR; TCRdb has only the in-frame clones, and not every one. The sample has 95,000 to 100,000 clones, 85% to 95% seen once; the top ten hold around 0.25%. Sample: CD4+ or CD8+ T cells sorted from blood, taken in a trial of the OX40 agonist ivuxolimab. These receptors were collected from an adult with an advanced solid tumor such as melanoma, head and neck, liver or kidney cancer.

This CDR3 is CATSRVGPAGNTIYF. The CDR3 DNA reads as TGTGCCACCAGCAGGGTCGGTCCGGCTGGAAACACCATATATTTT. The V call is TRBV15, the J call TRBJ1-3; D call uncertain. Germline CDR1 and CDR2: LNHNV and YYDKDF (reference sequence). V was pared by 3 bases and J by 2 bases, with 11 bases between. The CDR3 runs 15 residues.

This chain links TRBV28 with TRBJ2-5; 7 bases line up with TRBD1. The germline V gene has CDR1 MDHEN and CDR2 SYDVKM. The V segment lost 5 bases and the J segment 5 bases; nucleotides outside the gene matches: 11. This CDR3 contains 15 residues. The CDR3 nucleotides are TGTGCCAGCAGTCTCGACAGGGAAGTTGGCGAGACCCAGTACTTC. It codes for CASSLDREVGETQYF.

The chain uses TRBV6-1 and TRBJ2-7; no definite D call. The V gene lost 7 bases and the J gene lost 4 bases, with 14 bases spanning the gap. Per the germline V gene, CDR1 is MNHNS and CDR2 is SASEGT. This CDR3 is built from 13 residues. The CDR3 protein is CASTGRAWYEQYF. CDR3 nucleotide sequence: TGTGCCAGCACAGGTCGGGCTTGGTACGAGCAGTACTTC.

This rearrangement joins TRBV30 to TRBJ2-1; TRBD2 agrees at 10 bases. The CDR3 has 15 amino acids. Trimming cost V 0 bases and J 8 bases; bases outside gene matches: 7. Looked up from germline, CDR1 is GTSNPN and CDR2 is SVGIG (reference sequence). The CDR3 DNA reads TGTGCCTGGAGTGTACCTAGCGGGGGTATGTATGAGCAGTTCTTC. Translated: CAWSVPSGGMYEQFF.

The genes are TRBV1 and TRBJ1-5; the table's D call TRBD1 went unverified against the DNA. TRBV1 is a pseudogene. The CDR3 loop spans 15 amino acids. Here the CDR3 DNA reads TGCACCAGCAGCCAAGTCCCCAGTAGCAATCAGCCCCAGCATTTT. Translated: CTSSQVPSSNQPQHF.

The V and J genes are TRBV2 and TRBJ2-3; D possibly corresponds to TRBD1 (6 bases). CDR3 length: 12 amino acids. Trimming left V 8 bases short and J 4 bases short, with 10 bases between. The germline CDR1 and CDR2 sequences are SNHLY and FYNNEI. The CDR3 DNA sequence: TGTGCCAGCGGGGACATATCAGATACGCAGTATTTT. Its protein product is CASGDISDTQYF.

The CDR3 here is CASSYGPEDGYTF. DNA for the CDR3: TGTGCCAGCAGTTATGGTCCAGAGGATGGCTACACCTTC. The V call is TRBV6-5, the J call TRBJ1-2; D ambiguous. Looked up from germline, CDR1 is MNHEY and CDR2 is SVGAGI. The V end was cut by 3 bases, the J end by 6 bases, with 11 bases between. This CDR3 has 13 residues.

This chain joins TRBV18 and TRBJ2-3; the D call may be TRBD1 or TRBD2 (5 bases each). The V end lost 0 bases, the J end lost 1 base, and 11 bases lay between the germline ends. Germline loops: CDR1 KGHSH, CDR2 LQKENI. The CDR3 extends over 16 amino acids. DNA of the CDR3: TGTGCCAGCTCACCACCGGCTGAGGGGCGCACAGATACGCAGTATTTT. Amino acid sequence: CASSPPAEGRTDTQYF.

The chain uses TRBV2 and TRBJ1-6; TRBD1 is a possible D gene (5 bases). Trimming took 6 bases from V and 3 from J, leaving 12 bases between them. In germline, CDR1 is SNHLY, CDR2 FYNNEI. The CDR3 totals 15 residues. The CDR3 sequence: CASSLRQSYNSPLHF. CDR3 DNA: TGTGCCAGCAGCCTAAGACAGAGCTATAATTCACCCCTCCACTTT.

This rearrangement joins TRBV30 to TRBJ2-2; D is uncertain. The germline gives CDR1 GTSNPN, CDR2 SVGIG (reference sequence). The CDR3 is made up of 13 amino acids. V was trimmed by 1 base and J by 0 bases, leaving 3 bases between them. Written as DNA, the CDR3 is TGTGCCTGGAGTGCAACGAACACCGGGGAGCTGTTTTTT. Translating it yields CAWSATNTGELFF.

This chain connects TRBV4-3 to TRBJ2-3, with 13 positions matching TRBD2. There are 16 residues in the CDR3. Trimming removed 0 bases from V and 4 bases from J; junction bases left unmatched: 1. CDR1 and CDR2 from the germline V gene are LGHNA and YSLEER. CDR3 region: CASSQELAGGADTQYF. In DNA, the CDR3 is TGCGCCAGCAGCCAAGAACTAGCGGGGGGGGCAGATACGCAGTATTTT.

The chain recombines TRBV6-6 with TRBJ1-2; D call uncertain. V dropped 3 bases and J dropped 6 bases, with 11 bases sitting between them. This CDR3 is built from 13 residues. Germline V lookup: CDR1 MNHNY, CDR2 SVGAGI (reference sequence). The CDR3 sequence is CASSYGPEDGYTF. CDR3 coding DNA: TGTGCCAGCAGTTATGGTCCAGAGGATGGCTACACCTTC.

The chain carries TRBV6-5 and TRBJ2-1; possible D gene TRBD1, 6 bases. Germline V gene sequence: CDR1 MNHEY, CDR2 SVGAGI. The CDR3 contains 14 residues. V was pared by 6 bases and J by 6 bases, with 15 bases between. The CDR3 sequence is CASSNWDNSNEQFF. Written as DNA, the CDR3 is TGTGCCAGCAGCAACTGGGACAACTCCAATGAGCAGTTCTTC.

CDR3 protein: CASSPPGTSEFF. CDR3 bases: TGTGCCAGCAGCCCCCCCGGGACTAGCGAGTTCTTC. The gene calls are TRBV7-9 and TRBJ2-1, with TRBD2 identical over 10 bases. Per the germline V gene, CDR1 is SEHNR and CDR2 is FQNEAQ (reference sequence). The ends lost 5 bases at V and 14 bases at J; junction bases unmatched: 6. CDR3 length: 12 amino acids. Complete variable domain (other parts from reference TRBV7-9 and TRBJ2-1): DTGVSQNPRHKITKRGQNVTFRCDPISEHNRLYWYRQTLGQGPEFLTYFQNEAQLEKSRLLSDRFSAERPKGSFSTLEIQRTEQGDSAMYLCASSPPGTSEFFGPGTRLTVL.

This clone was picked up one time. The V and J genes are TRBV11-2 and TRBJ2-1, with 8 bases aligning to TRBD2. This CDR3 contains 18 residues. V lost 4 bases and J lost 4; bases outside the gene matches: 15. Germline loops: CDR1 SGHAT, CDR2 FQNNGV. CDR3 loop: CASSSSPRLGTRYNEQFF. For the CDR3, the DNA is TGTGCCAGCAGCTCTAGCCCCCGCTTGGGGACTAGGTACAATGAGCAGTTCTTC.